Below, 13 T cell receptor beta chains from the same sample are listed, as sequenced in a study of OX40 agonist ivuxolimab in advanced cancers. Repertoires were generated with immunoSEQ multiplex PCR, while TCRdb's copy carries only in-frame clones and drops some. Of about 25,000 clones in the sample, about 81% were seen once. Source: CD4+ or CD8+ T cells sorted from blood, taken in a trial of the OX40 agonist ivuxolimab. These receptors were taken from an adult with an advanced solid tumor such as melanoma, head and neck, liver or kidney cancer.

The genes are TRBV29-1 and TRBJ2-2; D is perhaps TRBD1 or TRBD2 (5 bases each). The germline V gene encodes CDR1 SQVTM and CDR2 ANQGSEA. The ends were cut back, 8 bases at V and 0 bases at J, with 16 bases in the middle. The CDR3 is 15 residues long. The CDR3 here is CSITGTTTNTGELFF. CDR3 in DNA: TGCAGCATCACCGGGACCACTACGAACACCGGGGAGCTGTTTTTT.

This chain links TRBV28 with TRBJ1-3; D is unresolved. Looked up from germline, CDR1 is MDHEN and CDR2 is SYDVKM. The CDR3 is 15 residues long. With 6 bases removed from V and 7 bases from J, the gap between germline ends came to 19 bases. Here the CDR3 DNA reads TGTGCCAGCAGCTCCATAAATTTCGAGTCGAACACCATATATTTT. Protein sequence: CASSSINFESNTIYF.

This clone is categorized as medium-sized (0.01 to 0.1%). The rearrangement joins TRBV6-5 to TRBJ1-5, with TRBD1 matching 7 bases. Trimming removed 4 bases from V and 7 bases from J; junction bases left unmatched: 7. Germline CDR1 and CDR2: MNHEY and SVGAGI. The CDR3 runs 14 residues. CDR3 region: CASSLTGRGQPQHF. The CDR3 region has the DNA TGTGCCAGCAGTTTGACAGGGCGAGGGCAGCCCCAGCATTTT.

This clone was detected only once. The chain joins TRBV5-1 to TRBJ1-2, with 9 bases fitting TRBD1. This CDR3 contains 15 residues. CDR1 SGHRS and CDR2 YFSETQ come from the germline V gene. The junction had 8 bases not matched to a gene; V was cut back by 0 bases and J by 8 bases. DNA for the CDR3: TGCGCCAGCAGCTTGGTGGGACAGGGCCCGGAGGGCTACACCTTC. This encodes CASSLVGQGPEGYTF.

V gene TRBV5-1 combines with J gene TRBJ1-2, with D hard to call. This CDR3 region has 15 residues. CDR1 is SGHRS, CDR2 YFSETQ, per germline. V gave up 0 bases and J gave up 4 bases, with 13 bases separating them. The CDR3 is CASSLEGRKIYGYTF. The CDR3 bases are TGCGCCAGCAGCTTGGAAGGACGGAAGATCTATGGCTACACCTTC.

The rearrangement uses TRBV7-2 and TRBJ2-3, with D possibly TRBD1 on 5 matching bases. V dropped 1 base and J dropped 1 base, with 12 bases sitting between them. Germline loops: CDR1 SGHTA, CDR2 FQGNSA. The CDR3 runs to 16 residues. The CDR3 coding sequence is TGTGCCAGCAGCTTAGTCAGGGAACCTGGCACAGATACGCAGTATTTT. It codes for CASSLVREPGTDTQYF.

The chain is built from TRBV5-3 and TRBJ2-7; no definite D call. TRBV5-3 belongs to the ORF category, with a function that is uncertain. Trimming removed 0 bases at V and 3 bases at J, with 4 bases between. The CDR3 consists of 12 residues. The CDR3 coding sequence is TGTGCCAGAAGCTTGGCCGACTACGAGCAGTACTTC. The encoded protein is CARSLADYEQYF.

The chain uses TRBV5-1 and TRBJ2-3; TRBD2 agrees at 10 bases. Germline values: CDR1 SGHRS, CDR2 YFSETQ. There are 17 residues in the CDR3. Trimming removed 4 bases from V and 6 bases from J; junction bases left unmatched: 14. The DNA for the CDR3 is TGCGCCAGCAGCATCTCCCTTAGCGGGGGGCTGGAGGATACGCAGTATTTT. It translates to CASSISLSGGLEDTQYF.

This sequence joins TRBV27 and TRBJ2-1; 10 positions match TRBD2. CDR3 length: 15 amino acids. Germline loops: CDR1 MNHEY, CDR2 SMNVEV (reference sequence). The ends lost 3 bases at V and 6 bases at J; junction bases unmatched: 5. This CDR3 reads CASSFSLAGPNEQFF. CDR3 bases: TGTGCCAGCAGTTTCTCACTAGCGGGGCCCAATGAGCAGTTCTTC.

The chain links TRBV9 to TRBJ2-7; no definite D call. This CDR3 spans 14 amino acids. The ends were cut back, 3 bases at V and 2 bases at J, with 12 bases in the middle. Germline lookup yields CDR1 SGDLS and CDR2 YYNGEE. The CDR3 sequence is CASSARVAAYEQYF. DNA of the CDR3: TGTGCCAGCAGCGCCCGGGTAGCAGCCTACGAGCAGTACTTC.

The chain links TRBV28 to TRBJ2-1; 8 nucleotides agree with TRBD1. The CDR3 spans 14 residues. Germline V lookup: CDR1 MDHEN, CDR2 SYDVKM. V trimming: 3 bases; J trimming: 7 bases; junction bases outside the gene matches: 5. The CDR3 DNA follows: TGTGCCAGCAGTTTTCAGGGGGCTGGTAATGAGCAGTTCTTC. Translated, it gives CASSFQGAGNEQFF.

The genes are TRBV28 and TRBJ2-3; either TRBD1 or TRBD2 may supply D (6 bases each). This CDR3 spans 14 amino acids. Germline CDR1 MDHEN, CDR2 SYDVKM. V was trimmed by 7 bases and J by 6 bases, leaving 17 bases between them. CDR3 sequence: CASNRGDLPDTQYF. CDR3 nucleotide sequence: TGTGCCAGCAATAGGGGGGACCTACCTGATACGCAGTATTTT.

This clone has only a few counts. CDR3 amino acids: CASPGTDPLLAKNIQYF. DNA of the CDR3: TGTGCCAGCCCCGGGACAGATCCCCTCCTAGCCAAAAACATTCAGTACTTC. This sequence joins TRBV9 and TRBJ2-4; 7 bases are a match to TRBD1. The CDR3 sequence is 17 residues long. J lost 0 bases, V lost 7 bases, and 13 bases had no gene match. CDR1 is SGDLS, CDR2 YYNGEE, per germline.